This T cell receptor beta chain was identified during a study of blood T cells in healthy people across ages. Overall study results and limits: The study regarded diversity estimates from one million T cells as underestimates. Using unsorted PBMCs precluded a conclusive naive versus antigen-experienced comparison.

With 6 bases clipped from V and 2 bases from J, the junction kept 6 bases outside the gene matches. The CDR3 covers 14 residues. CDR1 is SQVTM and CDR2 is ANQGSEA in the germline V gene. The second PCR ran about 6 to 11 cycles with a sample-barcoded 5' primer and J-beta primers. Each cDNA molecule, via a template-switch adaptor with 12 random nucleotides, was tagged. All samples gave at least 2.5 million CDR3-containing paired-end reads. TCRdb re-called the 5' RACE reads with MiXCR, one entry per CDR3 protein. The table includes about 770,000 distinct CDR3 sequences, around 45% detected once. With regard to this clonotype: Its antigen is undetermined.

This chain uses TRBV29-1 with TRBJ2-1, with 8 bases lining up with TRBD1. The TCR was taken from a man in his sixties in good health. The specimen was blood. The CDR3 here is CSVAGGVPYNEQFF. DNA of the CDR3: TGCAGCGTAGCAGGGGGCGTCCCCTACAATGAGCAGTTCTTC.